This T cell receptor beta chain was sequenced for a study of OX40 agonist ivuxolimab in advanced cancers. Study-level background: Six ivuxolimab dose levels, 0.01 to 10 mg/kg, were given intravenously every 2 weeks. Past anti-PD-1, anti-PD-L1 or anti-CTLA-4 therapy was accepted, and roughly 40% had received some. Head and neck, renal cell, melanoma or hepatocellular carcinoma were the cancers that dose-escalation patients had.

Points from the study as a whole: At 0.1 to 3.0 mg/kg, CD4+ and CD8+ blood T cells expanded clonally by week 6.

V lost 11 bases, J lost 4 bases, and 14 bases stayed unmatched. Germline lookup yields CDR1 SNHLY and CDR2 FYNNEI. The length of the CDR3 is 16 residues. Method: immunoSEQ multiplex PCR; TCRdb's copy keeps in-frame clones and lacks some. The sample records about 94,000 clones, more than 75% being singletons. For this clone: The antigen is unknown.

The sequenced sample was CD4+ or CD8+ T cells sorted from blood, obtained in a trial of the OX40 agonist ivuxolimab. The V and J genes are TRBV2 and TRBJ2-3; 11 positions agree with TRBD2. This receptor was identified in an adult with an advanced solid tumor such as melanoma, head and neck, liver or kidney cancer. The CDR3 region is CASTGGSGGAADTQYF. The CDR3 DNA reads as TGTGCCTCCACAGGGGGTAGCGGGGGGGCAGCAGATACGCAGTATTTT.